This TCR beta chain is from a study of OX40 agonist ivuxolimab in advanced cancers. This CDR3 contains 16 residues. Germline CDR1 and CDR2: MNHEY and SVGAGI. Trimming stripped 4 bases from V and 1 base from J, with 14 bases between. Study results and limitations: Nonresponders, in some cases, also had low normalized T-cell clonal expansion.

Measured with immunoSEQ multiplex PCR; TCRdb has only the in-frame clones, and not every one. Seen here are fewer than 70,000 clones, under 90% observed once, and the top ten hold 2% to 2.5%. As concerns this clone: The antigen is unknown.

This TCR was sampled from an adult with an advanced solid tumor such as melanoma, head and neck, liver or kidney cancer. The chain links TRBV6-5 to TRBJ1-3; D unclear. Here the sequenced sample was CD4+ or CD8+ T cells sorted from blood, taken in a trial of the OX40 agonist ivuxolimab. The CDR3 sequence is CASSSLTRESGNTIYF. CDR3 nucleotide sequence: TGTGCCAGCAGTTCCCTAACTCGGGAATCTGGAAACACCATATATTTT.